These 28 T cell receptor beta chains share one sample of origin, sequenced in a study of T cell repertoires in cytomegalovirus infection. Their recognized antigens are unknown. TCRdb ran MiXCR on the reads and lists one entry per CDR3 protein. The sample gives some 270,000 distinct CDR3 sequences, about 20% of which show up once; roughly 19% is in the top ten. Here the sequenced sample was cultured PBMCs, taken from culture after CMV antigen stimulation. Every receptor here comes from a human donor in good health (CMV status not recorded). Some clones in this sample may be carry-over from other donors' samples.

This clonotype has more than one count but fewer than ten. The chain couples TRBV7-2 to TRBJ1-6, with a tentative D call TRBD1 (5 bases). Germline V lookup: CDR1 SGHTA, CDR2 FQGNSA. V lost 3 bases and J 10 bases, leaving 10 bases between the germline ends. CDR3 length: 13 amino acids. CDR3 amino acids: CASSLGGRSPLHF. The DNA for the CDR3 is TGTGCCAGCAGCTTGGGGGGTCGATCACCCCTCCACTTT.

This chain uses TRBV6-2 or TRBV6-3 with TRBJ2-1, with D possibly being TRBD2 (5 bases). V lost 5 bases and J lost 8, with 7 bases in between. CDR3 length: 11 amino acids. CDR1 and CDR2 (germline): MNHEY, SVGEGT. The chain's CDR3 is CASSVLDEQFF. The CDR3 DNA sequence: TGTGCCAGCAGTGTACTAGATGAGCAGTTCTTC.

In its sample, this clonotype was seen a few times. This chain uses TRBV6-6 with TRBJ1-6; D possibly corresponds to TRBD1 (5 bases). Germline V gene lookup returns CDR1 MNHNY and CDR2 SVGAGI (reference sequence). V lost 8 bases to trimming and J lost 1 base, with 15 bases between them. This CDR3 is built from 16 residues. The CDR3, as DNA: TGTGCCAGCCGACTCACGGGGGGGTCCTATAATTCACCCCTCCACTTT. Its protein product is CASRLTGGSYNSPLHF.

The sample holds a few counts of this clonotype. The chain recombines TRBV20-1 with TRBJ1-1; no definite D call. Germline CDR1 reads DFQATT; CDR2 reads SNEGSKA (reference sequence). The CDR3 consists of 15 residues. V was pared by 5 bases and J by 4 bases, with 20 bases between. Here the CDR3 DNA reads TGCAGTGCTCTACCCCCTGGAGAGGGATCCACTGAAGCTTTCTTT. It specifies CSALPPGEGSTEAFF.

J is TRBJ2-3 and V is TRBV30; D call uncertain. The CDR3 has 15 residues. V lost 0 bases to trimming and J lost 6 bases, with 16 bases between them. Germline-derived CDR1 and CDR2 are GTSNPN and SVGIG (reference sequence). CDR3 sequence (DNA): TGTGCCTGGAGTGTTGGGCGGCTTCCCCCGGATACGCAGTATTTT. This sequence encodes CAWSVGRLPPDTQYF.

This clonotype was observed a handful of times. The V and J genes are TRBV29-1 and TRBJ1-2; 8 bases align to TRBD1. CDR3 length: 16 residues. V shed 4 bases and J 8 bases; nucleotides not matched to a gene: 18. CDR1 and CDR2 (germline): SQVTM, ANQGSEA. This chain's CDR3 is CSVGRTGISSRGGYTF. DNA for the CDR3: TGCAGCGTTGGGCGGACAGGGATATCCTCGCGGGGCGGCTACACCTTC.

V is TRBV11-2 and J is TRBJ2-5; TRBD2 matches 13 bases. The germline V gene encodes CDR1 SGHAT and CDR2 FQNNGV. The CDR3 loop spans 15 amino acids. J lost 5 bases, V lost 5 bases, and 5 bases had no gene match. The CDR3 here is CASSPTSGREETQYF. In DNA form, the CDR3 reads TGTGCCAGCAGCCCAACTAGCGGGAGGGAGGAGACCCAGTACTTC. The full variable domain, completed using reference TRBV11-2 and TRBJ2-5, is EAGVAQSPRYKIIEKRQSVAFWCNPISGHATLYWYQQILGQGPKLLIQFQNNGVVDDSQLPKDRFSAERLKGVDSTLKIQPAKLEDSAVYLCASSPTSGREETQYFGPGTRLLVL.

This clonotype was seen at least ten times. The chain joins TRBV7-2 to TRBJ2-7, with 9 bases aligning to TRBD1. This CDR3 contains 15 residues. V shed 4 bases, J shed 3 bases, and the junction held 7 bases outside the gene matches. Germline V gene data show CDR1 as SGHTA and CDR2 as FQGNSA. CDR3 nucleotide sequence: TGTGCCAGCAGCTGGGGACAGGGAAGTTACTACGAGCAGTACTTC. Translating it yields CASSWGQGSYYEQYF.

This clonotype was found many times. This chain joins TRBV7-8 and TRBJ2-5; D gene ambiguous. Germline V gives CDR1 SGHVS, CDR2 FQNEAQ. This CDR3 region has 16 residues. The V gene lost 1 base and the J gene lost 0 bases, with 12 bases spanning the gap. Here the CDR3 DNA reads TGTGCCAGCAGCTTAGGGGGAATCGGCCACCAAGAGACCCAGTACTTC. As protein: CASSLGGIGHQETQYF.

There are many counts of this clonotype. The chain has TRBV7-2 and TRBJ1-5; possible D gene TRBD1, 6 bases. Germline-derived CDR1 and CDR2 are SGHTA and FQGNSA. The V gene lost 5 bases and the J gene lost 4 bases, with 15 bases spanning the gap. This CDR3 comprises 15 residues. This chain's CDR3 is CASSPGAGFNQPQHF. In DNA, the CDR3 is TGTGCCAGCAGCCCAGGGGCGGGGTTTAATCAGCCCCAGCATTTT.

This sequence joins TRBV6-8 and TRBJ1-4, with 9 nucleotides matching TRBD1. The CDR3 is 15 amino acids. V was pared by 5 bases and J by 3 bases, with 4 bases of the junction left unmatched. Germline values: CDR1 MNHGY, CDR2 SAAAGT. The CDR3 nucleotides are TGTGCCAGCAGTCGATGGACAGGGGCTAATGAAAAACTGTTTTTT. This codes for CASSRWTGANEKLFF.

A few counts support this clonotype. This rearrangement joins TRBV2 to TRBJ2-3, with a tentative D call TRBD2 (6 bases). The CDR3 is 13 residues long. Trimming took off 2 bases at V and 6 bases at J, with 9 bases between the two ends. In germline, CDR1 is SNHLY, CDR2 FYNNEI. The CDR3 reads CASSENRGDTQYF. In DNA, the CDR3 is TGTGCCAGCAGTGAAAACCGGGGGGATACGCAGTATTTT.

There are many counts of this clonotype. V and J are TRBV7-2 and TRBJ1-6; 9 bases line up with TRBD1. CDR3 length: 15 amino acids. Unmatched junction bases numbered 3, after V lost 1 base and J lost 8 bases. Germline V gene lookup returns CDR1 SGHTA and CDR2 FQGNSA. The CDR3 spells CASSLGDRVYSPLHF. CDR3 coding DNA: TGTGCCAGCAGCTTAGGGGACAGGGTTTATTCACCCCTCCACTTT.

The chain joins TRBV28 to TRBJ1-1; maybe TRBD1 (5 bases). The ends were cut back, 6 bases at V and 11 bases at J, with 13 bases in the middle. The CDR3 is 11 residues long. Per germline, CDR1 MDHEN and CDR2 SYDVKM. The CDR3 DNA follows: TGTGCCAGCAGGACCCTTGGGACGGCTTTCTTT. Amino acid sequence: CASRTLGTAFF.

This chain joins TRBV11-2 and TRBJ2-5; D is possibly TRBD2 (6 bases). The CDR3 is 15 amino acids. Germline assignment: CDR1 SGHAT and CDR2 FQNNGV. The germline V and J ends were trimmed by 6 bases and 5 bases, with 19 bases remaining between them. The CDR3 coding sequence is TGTGCCAGCAGATCCCCCCGGAGGGAGAAGGAGACCCAGTACTTC. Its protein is CASRSPRREKETQYF.

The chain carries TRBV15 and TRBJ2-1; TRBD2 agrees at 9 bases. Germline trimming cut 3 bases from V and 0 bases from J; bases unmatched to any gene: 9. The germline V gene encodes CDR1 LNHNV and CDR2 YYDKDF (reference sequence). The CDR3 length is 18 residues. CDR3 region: CATSSLTSSGTSYNEQFF. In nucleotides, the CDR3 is TGTGCCACCAGCAGTCTCACCTCTAGCGGGACCTCCTACAATGAGCAGTTCTTC.

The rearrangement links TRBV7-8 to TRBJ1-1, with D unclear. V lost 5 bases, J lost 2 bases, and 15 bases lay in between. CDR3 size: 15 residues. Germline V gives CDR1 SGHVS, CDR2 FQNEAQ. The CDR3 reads CASSRLEIRNTEAFF. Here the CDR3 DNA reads TGTGCCAGCAGCCGTTTGGAAATTCGAAACACTGAAGCTTTCTTT.

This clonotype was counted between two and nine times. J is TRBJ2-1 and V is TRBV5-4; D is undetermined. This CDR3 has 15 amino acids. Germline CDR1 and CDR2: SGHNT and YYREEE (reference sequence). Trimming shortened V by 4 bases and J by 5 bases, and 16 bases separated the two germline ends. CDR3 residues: CASSPRVTVNNEQFF. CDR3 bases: TGTGCCAGCAGCCCTCGGGTGACGGTTAACAATGAGCAGTTCTTC.

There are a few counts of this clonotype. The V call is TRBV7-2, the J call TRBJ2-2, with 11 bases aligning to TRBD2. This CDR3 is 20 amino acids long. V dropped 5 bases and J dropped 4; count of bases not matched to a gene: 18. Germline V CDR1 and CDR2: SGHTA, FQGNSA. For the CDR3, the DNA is TGTGCCAGCAGCCCACTCCCTACTAGCGGGAGAGGAGGTAGCACCGGGGAGCTGTTTTTT. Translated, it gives CASSPLPTSGRGGSTGELFF.

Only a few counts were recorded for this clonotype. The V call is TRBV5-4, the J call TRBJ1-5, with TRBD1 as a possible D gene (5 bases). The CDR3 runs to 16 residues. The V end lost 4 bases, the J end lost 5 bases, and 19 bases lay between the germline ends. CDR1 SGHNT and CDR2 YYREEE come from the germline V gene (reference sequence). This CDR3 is CASSREAGRVDQPQHF. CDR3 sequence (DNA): TGTGCCAGCAGCCGGGAGGCAGGGAGGGTCGATCAGCCCCAGCATTTT.

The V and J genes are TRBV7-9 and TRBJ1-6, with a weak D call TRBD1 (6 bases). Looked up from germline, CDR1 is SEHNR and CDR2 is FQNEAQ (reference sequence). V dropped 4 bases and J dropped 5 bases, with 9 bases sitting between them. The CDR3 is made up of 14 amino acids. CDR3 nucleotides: TGTGCCAGCAGCTCACAGGGTGATAATTCACCCCTCCACTTT. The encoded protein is CASSSQGDNSPLHF.

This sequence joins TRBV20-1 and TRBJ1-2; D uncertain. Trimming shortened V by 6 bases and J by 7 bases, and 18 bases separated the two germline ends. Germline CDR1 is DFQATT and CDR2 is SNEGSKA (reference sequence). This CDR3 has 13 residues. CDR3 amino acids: CSARRAARFGYTF. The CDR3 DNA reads TGCAGTGCCCGCCGGGCCGCGCGATTTGGCTACACCTTC.

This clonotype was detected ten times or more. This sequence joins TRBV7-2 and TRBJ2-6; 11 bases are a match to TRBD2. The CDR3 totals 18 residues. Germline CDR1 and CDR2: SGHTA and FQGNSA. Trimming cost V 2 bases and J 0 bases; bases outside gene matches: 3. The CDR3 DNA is TGTGCCAGCAGCTTACCGGGACTAGCGGACTCTGGGGCCAACGTCCTGACTTTC. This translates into CASSLPGLADSGANVLTF.

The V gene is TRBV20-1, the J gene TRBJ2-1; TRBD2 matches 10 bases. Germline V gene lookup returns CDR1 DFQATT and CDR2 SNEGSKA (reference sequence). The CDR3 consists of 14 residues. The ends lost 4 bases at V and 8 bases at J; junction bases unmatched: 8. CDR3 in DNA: TGCAGTGCTACCCCTAGCGGGAGTGGGGATGAGCAGTTCTTC. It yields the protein CSATPSGSGDEQFF.

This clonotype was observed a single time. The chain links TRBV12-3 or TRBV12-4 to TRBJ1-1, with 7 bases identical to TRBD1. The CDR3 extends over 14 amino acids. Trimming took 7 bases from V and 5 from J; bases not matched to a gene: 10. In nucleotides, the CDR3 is TGTGCCAGCACCGTCTTGGGCAGGGGGACTGAAGCTTTCTTT. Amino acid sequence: CASTVLGRGTEAFF.

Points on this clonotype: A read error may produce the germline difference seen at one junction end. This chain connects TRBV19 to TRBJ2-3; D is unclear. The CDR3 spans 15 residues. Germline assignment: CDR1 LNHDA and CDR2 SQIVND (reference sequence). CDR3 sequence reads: CASTRRARGTDTEYF. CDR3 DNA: TGTGCCAGTACGAGACGGGCCCGTGGCACAGATACGGAGTATTTT. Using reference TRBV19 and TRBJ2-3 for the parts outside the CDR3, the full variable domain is DGGITQSPKYLFRKEGQNVTLSCEQNLNHDAMYWYRQDPGQGLRLIYYSQIVNDFQKGDIAEGYSVSREKKESFPLTVTSAQKNPTAFYLCASTRRARGTDTEYFGPGTRLTVL.

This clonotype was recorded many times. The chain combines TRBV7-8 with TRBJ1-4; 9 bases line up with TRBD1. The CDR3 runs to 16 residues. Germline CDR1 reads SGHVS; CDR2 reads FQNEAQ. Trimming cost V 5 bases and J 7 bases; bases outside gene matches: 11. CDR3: CASSLSLGQGTEKLFF. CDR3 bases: TGTGCCAGCAGCCTCTCCCTCGGACAGGGGACTGAAAAACTGTTTTTT.

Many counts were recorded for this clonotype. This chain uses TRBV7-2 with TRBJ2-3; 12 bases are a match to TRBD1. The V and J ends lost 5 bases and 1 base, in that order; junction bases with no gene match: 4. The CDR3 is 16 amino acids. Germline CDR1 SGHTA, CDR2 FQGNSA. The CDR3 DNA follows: TGTGCCAGCAGCATGGGACAGGGGGCAGGCACAGATACGCAGTATTTT. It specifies CASSMGQGAGTDTQYF.